A selection of T cell receptor beta chains follows, all from one sample in a study of chemoradiotherapy in HPV16-positive cancers. Assay used: immunoSEQ multiplex PCR; TCRdb lists only in-frame clones, some missing. The sample consists of almost 2,500 clones, around 80% of them appearing once. This specimen was tumor tissue, taken from a patient who underwent chemoradiotherapy. Source of these receptors: a human donor with HPV-associated anogenital cancer. CDR3s leave out the opening cysteine and the closing phenylalanine or tryptophan. Each record gives: V gene, CDR3 protein.

TRBV19,ASSWTSGNSGTGELF
TRBV6-4,ASAERNTGELF
TRBV30,AWRDTPYNEQF
TRBV27,ASSPRFQDSPYNEQF
TRBV25-1,ASSPGTRENYGYT
TRBV27,ASSTYSALVSGANVLT
TRBV19,ATQVKSETQY
TRBV7-8,ASSFWGRDTQY
TRBV9,ASSTGTSGFRDTQY
TRBV4-3,ASSQDLADDSYNEQF
TRBV19,ASSIDLGGLAGHNEQF
TRBV9,ASSVGPAGRRNEQF
TRBV9,ASSVATGGNTEAF
TRBV28,ASSFSANTIY
TRBV2,ASRLAGNTIY
TRBV6-6,ASSYTAGIYEQY
TRBV5-1,ASAGGRATDTQY
TRBV28,ASSQSEDWSSYNEQF
TRBV7-8,ASSSASGSHSYNEQF
TRBV7-9,ASSSRTGTNTGELF
TRBV7-9,ASSLPLTLAGGRETQY
TRBV27,ASRSASSSYEQY
TRBV19,ASSILTGGRPQH
TRBV19,ASEGPSQETQY
TRBV5-1,ASSLMHLQETQY
TRBV15,ATSRDRGSNQPQH
TRBV7-9,ASSSGPTGEQY
TRBV28,ASSLIGGSAWYNEQF
TRBV7-7,ASSLGQGAYNEQF
TRBV5-6,ASSITGTGGDEQF
TRBV6-1,ASSEARGTGNTIY
TRBV4-1,ASSPIQRRGTEAF
TRBV6-6,ASSYWTGSRDEQF
TRBV2,ASSKGLPSYEQY
TRBV6-4,ASSPDSNNEQF
TRBV6-6,ASSSESPSSYEQY
TRBV6-5,ASSYSRVGTDTQY
TRBV5-1,ASSPDGWGLSTDTQY
TRBV5-4,ASSQDWNTGELF
TRBV20-1,SAPWYNEQF
TRBV7-2,ASSPWSGARYNEQF
TRBV6-1,ASSTGQGVGQPQH
TRBV19,ASSLVGPSEKLF
TRBV30,AWMREADTQY
TRBV4-2,ASSQEGSGSSYEQY
TRBV6-4,ASSSGSTDTQY